This entry lists 12 T cell receptor beta chains sequenced from one sample in a study of response to subunit inactivated influenza vaccine. MiXCR, applied by TCRdb to the RT-PCR reads, yields one record per CDR3 protein. The sample contains 700,000 to 800,000 distinct CDR3 sequences, 18% of which appear only once. This specimen consisted of PBMCs from blood, obtained more than 4 days after vaccination. These receptors came from a man aged 45-60 years who received an inactivated influenza vaccine.

The V and J genes are TRBV12-3 or TRBV12-4 and TRBJ1-2; a weak D match, TRBD1 (6 bases). This CDR3 region has 13 residues. Trimming shortened V by 6 bases and J by 7 bases, and 15 bases separated the two germline ends. The CDR3 loop reads CASSFHRVAGYTF. The CDR3 bases are TGTGCCAGCAGCTTCCACAGGGTTGCTGGCTACACCTTC.

In this sample, this clonotype turned up a few times. CDR3 coding DNA: TGTGCCAGCAGCCAACCTAGTACTGGAGAGACCCAGTACTTC. Its protein product is CASSQPSTGETQYF. This chain uses TRBV4-2 with TRBJ2-5; no clear D. The CDR3 sequence is 14 residues long. V was trimmed by 2 bases and J by 4 bases, leaving 11 bases between them. The germline gives CDR1 LGHNA, CDR2 YNFKEQ.

This clonotype was seen a handful of times. The V call is TRBV29-1, the J call TRBJ2-7, with D possibly matching TRBD1 (8 bases). CDR3 size: 15 residues. Germline values: CDR1 SQVTM, CDR2 ANQGSEA. Trimming stripped 6 bases from V and 7 bases from J, with 25 bases between. The CDR3 bases are TGCAGCGTCCCTGGACAGGGAGGGCTAGCAGGGGAGCAGTACTTC. It codes for CSVPGQGGLAGEQYF.

This clonotype came up a few times. V is TRBV18 and J is TRBJ2-1, with 9 bases fitting TRBD1. This CDR3 spans 16 amino acids. Germline V CDR1 and CDR2: KGHSH, LQKENI. With 1 base clipped from V and 4 bases from J, the junction kept 5 bases outside the gene matches. The CDR3 loop is CASSPLQGAMYNEQFF. The CDR3 DNA is TGTGCCAGCTCACCACTACAGGGGGCGATGTACAATGAGCAGTTCTTC.

The chain uses TRBV7-9 and TRBJ1-2, with 8 bases identical to TRBD1. Germline trimming cut 4 bases from V and 3 bases from J; bases unmatched to any gene: 7. In germline, CDR1 is SEHNR, CDR2 FQNEAQ (reference sequence). The CDR3 is 15 residues long. CDR3 sequence: CASSSSRGRDYGYTF. The CDR3 nucleotides read TGTGCCAGCAGCTCCTCCAGGGGGCGCGACTATGGCTACACCTTC. The full variable domain, with the rest looked up from reference TRBV7-9 and TRBJ1-2, is DTGVSQNPRHKITKRGQNVTFRCDPISEHNRLYWYRQTLGQGPEFLTYFQNEAQLEKSRLLSDRFSAERPKGSFSTLEIQRTEQGDSAMYLCASSSSRGRDYGYTFGSGTRLTVV.

This clonotype was seen only a few times. CDR3 sequence reads: CSVVSMNTEAFF. The DNA for the CDR3 is TGCAGCGTTGTATCGATGAACACTGAAGCTTTCTTT. The V and J genes are TRBV29-1 and TRBJ1-1, with D unclear. Trimming took off 4 bases at V and 0 bases at J, with 6 bases between the two ends. This CDR3 has 12 residues. CDR1 is SQVTM, CDR2 ANQGSEA, per germline.

This clonotype has a count of ten or more. CDR3 DNA: TGTGCCACCAGTGATCCCTCGACTAGATTCCATTCCCTGCAGTTCTTC. It yields the protein CATSDPSTRFHSLQFF. The chain links TRBV24-1 to TRBJ2-1, with TRBD2 as a possible D gene (6 bases). Germline loops: CDR1 KGHDR, CDR2 SFDVKD. With 3 bases removed from V and 12 bases from J, the gap between germline ends came to 23 bases. The CDR3 length is 16 residues.

V is TRBV18 and J is TRBJ2-1; D is unresolved. V shed 6 bases and J shed 3 bases, with 12 bases lying between them. The length of the CDR3 is 14 residues. Germline CDR1 and CDR2: KGHSH and LQKENI. The CDR3 nucleotides read TGTGCCAGCTCCGACCTGGTGGGCTACAATGAGCAGTTCTTC. Translation gives CASSDLVGYNEQFF.

This clonotype came up a few times. CDR3 amino acids: CATSRGHATNEKLFF. The CDR3 nucleotides are TGTGCCACCAGCAGAGGCCACGCAACTAATGAAAAACTGTTTTTT. V gene TRBV15 combines with J gene TRBJ1-4; no clear D. The CDR3 has 15 amino acids. CDR1 is LNHNV, CDR2 YYDKDF, per germline (reference sequence). V was pared by 1 base and J by 0 bases, with 6 bases between.

This clonotype appeared a few times. The CDR3 coding sequence is TGTGCCAGCAGCCCCCACACGACAGATGAAAAACTGTTTTTT. This encodes CASSPHTTDEKLFF. The genes are TRBV9 and TRBJ1-4, with D perhaps TRBD1 (5 bases). This CDR3 is 14 amino acids long. V shed 4 bases and J shed 6 bases, with 13 bases lying between them. Germline CDR1 SGDLS, CDR2 YYNGEE.

This chain uses TRBV28 with TRBJ2-7, with D perhaps matching TRBD2 (5 bases). V dropped 6 bases and J dropped 4 bases, with 28 bases sitting between them. The CDR3 has 18 amino acids. Germline V gene sequence: CDR1 MDHEN, CDR2 SYDVKM. The CDR3 DNA sequence: TGTGCCAGCAGACCCACCCCGGCAGCTAGCTTTACACGGTACGAGCAGTACTTC. Residues: CASRPTPAASFTRYEQYF.

This clonotype has more than one count but fewer than ten. The J gene is TRBJ2-3, the V gene TRBV5-1; 8 bases map to TRBD2. V was pared by 5 bases and J by 0 bases, with 5 bases of the junction left unmatched. This CDR3 is built from 15 residues. CDR1 and CDR2 (germline): SGHRS, YFSETQ. This CDR3 reads CASSRSGESTDTQYF. DNA of the CDR3: TGCGCCAGCAGTCGTAGCGGGGAGAGCACAGATACGCAGTATTTT.